The sequence of this T cell receptor beta chain was determined in a study of shared T cell receptors in the human thymus. Repertoires were generated with immunoSEQ multiplex PCR, while TCRdb's copy carries only in-frame clones and drops some. This sample has more than 550,000 clones, with 70% to 90% found just once. This CDR3 comprises 13 residues. Germline CDR1 reads SGHVS; CDR2 reads FNYEAQ. V was trimmed by 3 bases and J by 6 bases, leaving 11 bases between them. These data also formed part of another study, on human thymus T cells. That study adds: Resections obtained during corrective heart surgery supplied the thymus tissue. In thymic and blood repertoires alike, V and J usage looked biased.

The sequence derives from a girl younger than two with a congenital heart defect. Source material: thymocytes. J is TRBJ1-2 and V is TRBV7-6; possible D gene TRBD1, 5 bases. The CDR3 spells CASSLGGRDGYTF. CDR3 nucleotides: TGTGCCAGCAGCTTGGGGGGGAGGGATGGCTACACCTTC.